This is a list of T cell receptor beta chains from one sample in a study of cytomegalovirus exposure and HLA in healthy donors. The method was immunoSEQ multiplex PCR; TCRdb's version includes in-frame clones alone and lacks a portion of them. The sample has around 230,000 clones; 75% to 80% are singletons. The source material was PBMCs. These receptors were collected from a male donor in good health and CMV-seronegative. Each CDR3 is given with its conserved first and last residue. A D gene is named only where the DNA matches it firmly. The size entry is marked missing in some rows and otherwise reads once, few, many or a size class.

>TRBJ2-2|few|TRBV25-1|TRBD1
CASSEYRQGTGELFF
TGTGCCAGCAGTGAATACCGACAGGGCACCGGGGAGCTGTTTTTT
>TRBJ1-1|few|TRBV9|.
CASSVVGLTGRNTEAFF
TGTGCCAGCAGCGTAGTGGGTCTTACAGGGAGGAACACTGAAGCTTTCTTT
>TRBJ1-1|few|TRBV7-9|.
CASSSGHTEAFF
TGTGCCAGCAGCTCAGGGCACACTGAAGCTTTCTTT
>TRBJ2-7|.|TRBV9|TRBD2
CASSVGATSGGQYF
TGTGCCAGCAGCGTAGGCGCGACTAGCGGGGGGCAGTACTTC
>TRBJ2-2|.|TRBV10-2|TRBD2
CASSTGGGAVGELFF
TGCGCCAGCAGTACTGGCGGGGGGGCGGTCGGGGAGCTGTTTTTT
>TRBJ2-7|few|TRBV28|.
CASSFTQEQYF
TGTGCCAGCAGTTTCACCCAGGAGCAGTACTTC
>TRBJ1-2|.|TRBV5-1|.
CASSRTGQTNYGYTF
TGCGCCAGCAGCCGAACGGGACAAACGAACTATGGCTACACCTTC
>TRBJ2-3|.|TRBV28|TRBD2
CASSLAGGTDTQYF
TGTGCCAGCAGTTTAGCGGGAGGGACAGATACGCAGTATTTT
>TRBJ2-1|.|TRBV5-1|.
CASSLAAGTYNEQFF
TGCGCCAGCAGCTTGGCGGCGGGTACCTACAATGAGCAGTTCTTC
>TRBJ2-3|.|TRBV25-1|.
CASSGQRQGIVYDTQYF
TGTGCCAGCAGTGGCCAGAGGCAGGGGATCGTCTACGATACGCAGTATTTT
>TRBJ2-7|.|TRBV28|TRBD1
CASSFGWGIGQGAYEQYF
TGTGCCAGCAGTTTTGGGTGGGGGATAGGACAGGGGGCCTACGAGCAGTACTTC
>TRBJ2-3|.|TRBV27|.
CASSFRLEDTQYF
TGTGCCAGCAGTTTCAGACTAGAAGATACGCAGTATTTT
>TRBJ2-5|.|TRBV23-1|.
CASSHHSREETQYF
TGCGCCAGCAGTCATCATAGCAGGGAAGAGACCCAGTACTTC
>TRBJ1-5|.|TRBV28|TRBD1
CATQGVGQPQHF
TGTGCCACCCAGGGGGTAGGTCAGCCCCAGCATTTT
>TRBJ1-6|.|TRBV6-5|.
CASSVTVNYNSPLHF
TGTGCCAGCAGTGTCACAGTTAACTATAATTCACCCCTCCACTTT
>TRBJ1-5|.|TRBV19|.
CASSIVGQSNQPQHF
TGTGCCAGTAGTATTGTCGGACAGAGCAATCAGCCCCAGCATTTT
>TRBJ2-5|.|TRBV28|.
CASSLQGQETQYF
TGTGCCAGCAGTTTACAGGGGCAAGAGACCCAGTACTTC
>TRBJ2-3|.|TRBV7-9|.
CASSFTGIDTQYF
TGTGCCAGCAGCTTTACAGGGATAGATACGCAGTATTTT
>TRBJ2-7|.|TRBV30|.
CAWKGLASYEQYF
TGTGCCTGGAAAGGACTGGCCTCCTACGAGCAGTACTTC
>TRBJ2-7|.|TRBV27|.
CASSLYLQASSYEQYF
TGTGCCAGCAGTTTATATCTCCAGGCGAGCTCCTACGAGCAGTACTTC
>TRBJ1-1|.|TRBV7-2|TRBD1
CASSLSRGRSTEAFF
TGTGCCAGCAGCTTAAGCAGGGGGCGGAGCACTGAAGCTTTCTTT
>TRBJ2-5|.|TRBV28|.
CASNIGGGARETQYF
TGTGCCAGCAACATAGGAGGGGGGGCCAGGGAGACCCAGTACTTC
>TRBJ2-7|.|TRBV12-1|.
CASSFEDSHKQYF
TGTGCCAGCAGCTTTGAGGACTCTCATAAGCAGTACTTC
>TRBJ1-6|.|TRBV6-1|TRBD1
CASSDLDRGRNSPLHF
TGTGCCAGCAGTGACCTTGACAGGGGACGGAATTCACCCCTCCACTTT
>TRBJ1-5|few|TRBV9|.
CASSGEGGGQPQHF
TGTGCCAGCAGCGGGGAGGGGGGGGGTCAGCCCCAGCATTTT
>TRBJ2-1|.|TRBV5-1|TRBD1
CASSLRDSYNEQFF
TGCGCCAGCAGCCTAAGGGACAGTTACAATGAGCAGTTCTTC
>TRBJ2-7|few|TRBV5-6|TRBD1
CASSLRTGGTPWEQYF
TGTGCCAGCAGCTTACGGACAGGGGGGACCCCTTGGGAGCAGTACTTC
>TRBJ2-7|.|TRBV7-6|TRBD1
CASSSDRSEQYF
TGTGCCAGCAGCTCGGACAGGAGCGAGCAGTACTTC